This is a list of T cell receptor beta chains from one sample in a study of blood T cell repertoires in COVID-19. TCRdb keeps only in-frame clones here, not all; method: immunoSEQ multiplex PCR. The sample records tens of thousands of clones, roughly 88% being singletons. The sample was peripheral blood. The receptors derive from a woman aged 80 or older with acute or convalescent COVID-19. CDR3s include the opening cysteine and the closing phenylalanine or tryptophan. A D gene is named only where the DNA matches it firmly. The size field is filled for only some rows; it gives once, few, many or a size class.

d_gene,abundance,j_gene,v_gene,CDR3aa,CDR3nt
.,.,TRBJ2-7,TRBV30,CAWSTGILEQYF,TGTGCCTGGAGCACGGGGATCTTGGAGCAGTACTTC
TRBD1,.,TRBJ1-2,TRBV19,CASRSTARDRGDYGYTF,TGTGCCAGTAGATCGACCGCCCGGGACAGGGGTGACTATGGCTACACCTTC
TRBD1,.,TRBJ1-1,TRBV28,CASSYNRGTEAFF,TGTGCCAGCAGCTATAACAGGGGAACTGAAGCTTTCTTT
TRBD1,once,TRBJ1-6,TRBV19,CATYHPGQGNSPLHF,TGTGCCACTTACCACCCGGGACAGGGGAATTCACCCCTCCACTTT
TRBD1,.,TRBJ1-1,TRBV7-8,CASSKPGGHTEAFF,TGTGCCAGCAGCAAGCCAGGGGGGCACACTGAAGCTTTCTTT
.,once,TRBJ2-1,TRBV19,CASKEGRRFSEQFF,TGTGCCAGTAAGGAGGGGCGACGATTCAGTGAGCAGTTCTTC
TRBD1,.,TRBJ1-5,TRBV5-6,CASSLYRGNQPQHF,TGTGCCAGCAGCTTGTACAGGGGGAATCAGCCCCAGCATTTT
.,.,TRBJ1-1,TRBV4-2,CASSQPGQNTEAFF,TGTGCCAGCAGCCAACCCGGACAGAACACTGAAGCTTTCTTT
.,.,TRBJ2-1,TRBV7-3,CASSAGGRHEQFF,TGTGCCAGCAGCGCCGGAGGGAGACATGAGCAGTTCTTC
TRBD1,.,TRBJ1-5,TRBV30,CAWSVRVGTGGFQPQHF,TGTGCCTGGAGTGTAAGGGTGGGTACAGGGGGCTTTCAGCCCCAGCATTTT
TRBD1,.,TRBJ1-3,TRBV29-1,CSAGTGKGNTIYF,TGCAGCGCCGGGACAGGCAAAGGAAACACCATATATTTT
.,once,TRBJ1-3,TRBV10-3,CAISVDLSGNTIYF,TGTGCCATCAGTGTGGACTTGTCTGGAAACACCATATATTTT
TRBD2,few,TRBJ2-7,TRBV28,CASSEASGISYEQYF,TGTGCCAGCAGTGAGGCTAGCGGGATTTCCTACGAGCAGTACTTC
.,.,TRBJ2-7,TRBV2,CASYRDLSYEQYF,TGTGCCTCGTACAGGGACCTCTCCTACGAGCAGTACTTC
TRBD2,.,TRBJ2-1,TRBV18,CASQGTSGNEQFF,TGTGCCAGCCAAGGGACTAGCGGCAATGAGCAGTTCTTC
.,.,TRBJ2-3,TRBV19,CASSMEDTQYF,TGTGCCAGTAGTATGGAGGATACGCAGTATTTT
TRBD2,.,TRBJ2-7,TRBV27,CASSAQPGLANYEQYF,TGTGCCAGCAGTGCCCAACCGGGACTAGCGAATTACGAGCAGTACTTC
.,.,TRBJ1-2,TRBV7-9,CASSLVSYGYTF,TGTGCCAGCAGCTTAGTCAGCTATGGCTACACCTTC
TRBD2,.,TRBJ2-2,TRBV19,CASSISGRTVNTGELFF,TGTGCCAGTAGTATAAGCGGGAGGACAGTGAACACCGGGGAGCTGTTTTTT
.,.,TRBJ1-3,TRBV6-5,CASSYGRRGYTIYF,TGTGCCAGCAGTTACGGGAGGAGAGGGTACACCATATATTTT